Listed below are T cell receptor beta chains from one sample, sequenced in a study of blood T cell repertoires in COVID-19. Sequencing was performed with immunoSEQ multiplex PCR; in TCRdb, only in-frame clones are kept and a portion is missing. Here the sample spans about 200,000 clones, roughly 90% being singletons. The sample was PBMCs or T cells enriched from blood (not recorded which). These receptors all come from a woman aged 18-35 years who had recovered from COVID-19. The CDR3 runs from the conserved cysteine through the conserved F or W. A D gene is named only where the DNA matches it firmly. Size is omitted from some rows. Given values are once, few, many or a class for expanded clones.

D: .; size: .; J: TRBJ2-7; V: TRBV28; CDR3: CASSLMPNRVNYEQYF; DNA: TGTGCCAGCAGTTTAATGCCTAACAGGGTTAACTACGAGCAGTACTTC
D: .; size: .; J: TRBJ2-6; V: TRBV3-1/TRBV3-2; CDR3: CASSPPYRGANVLTF; DNA: TGTGCCAGCAGTCCGCCCTACCGGGGGGCCAACGTCCTGACTTTC
D: .; size: .; J: TRBJ2-1; V: TRBV12-3/TRBV12-4; CDR3: CASSPGGEQFF; DNA: TGTGCCAGCAGCCCGGGGGGCGAACAGTTCTTC
D: TRBD2; size: .; J: TRBJ2-3; V: TRBV4-2; CDR3: CASSQDKLAGVPDTQYF; DNA: TGTGCCAGCAGCCAAGATAAATTGGCGGGGGTCCCAGATACGCAGTATTTT
D: .; size: .; J: TRBJ1-4; V: TRBV3-1/TRBV3-2; CDR3: CASSHWGEDVEKLFF; DNA: TGTGCCAGCAGCCATTGGGGGGAGGATGTTGAAAAACTGTTTTTT
D: .; size: .; J: TRBJ1-6; V: TRBV18; CDR3: CASSPRGGRSPLHF; DNA: TGTGCCAGCTCCCCCAGGGGAGGGAGATCACCCCTCCACTTT
D: TRBD1; size: .; J: TRBJ2-7; V: TRBV5-1; CDR3: CASSLGQGAIYEQYF; DNA: TGCGCCAGCAGCTTGGGACAGGGGGCAATATACGAGCAGTACTTC
D: TRBD1; size: .; J: TRBJ1-6; V: TRBV24-1; CDR3: CATSDRTGGRSPLHF; DNA: TGTGCCACCAGTGATCGGACAGGGGGCAGATCACCCCTCCACTTT
D: .; size: .; J: TRBJ1-1; V: TRBV5-6; CDR3: CASSLGGRRGTEAFF; DNA: TGTGCCAGCAGCTTGGGGGGTCGGCGAGGGACTGAAGCTTTCTTT
D: .; size: few; J: TRBJ1-1; V: TRBV6-5; CDR3: CASSLRGEAFF; DNA: TGTGCCAGCAGCCTACGGGGGGAAGCTTTCTTT
D: TRBD1; size: .; J: TRBJ1-2; V: TRBV6-5; CDR3: CASGDREYYGYTF; DNA: TGTGCCAGCGGGGACAGGGAGTACTATGGCTACACCTTC
D: .; size: .; J: TRBJ1-6; V: TRBV13; CDR3: CASSLHRVSPLHF; DNA: TGTGCCAGCAGCCTCCACAGGGTCTCACCCCTCCACTTT
D: TRBD1; size: once; J: TRBJ1-1; V: TRBV7-6; CDR3: CASSTTRTGKNTEAFF; DNA: TGTGCCAGCAGCACAACCCGGACAGGGAAGAACACTGAAGCTTTCTTT